The TCR beta chain under discussion was sequenced for a study of blood T cell repertoires in COVID-19. About the study: The cDNA or gDNA used as material had been derived from T cells, B-cell-depleted T cells, or PBMCs.

As handled by the study authors: Reference gene primer amplification gave estimated nucleated cell counts. Sequencing was performed with immunoSEQ multiplex PCR; in TCRdb, only in-frame clones are kept and a portion is missing. The DNA was the basis for D and trimming; V, J and clone size are from that table. The profile shows 100,000 or so clones, roughly 83% of them singletons. Trimming took 8 bases from V and 2 from J, leaving 13 bases between them. Germline-derived CDR1 and CDR2 are MGHDK and SYGVNS. CDR3 length: 13 amino acids. The sample was peripheral blood. The chain links TRBV25-1 to TRBJ2-7; possible D gene TRBD2, 6 bases. This clonotype was sampled from a woman aged 55-70 years with acute or convalescent COVID-19. CDR3 nucleotide sequence: TGTGCCAGCCAAACCTGGGGGGCCTACGAGCAGTACTTC. Protein sequence: CASQTWGAYEQYF.